The 16 T cell receptor beta chains below come from one sample, sequenced in a study of T cells after yellow fever vaccination. MiXCR, applied by TCRdb to the 5' RACE reads, yields one record per CDR3 protein. The data contain about 69,000 distinct CDR3 sequences, 4.5% to 7.5% of them singletons. Sample: CD4+ T cells sorted from PBMCs, taken less than 16 days after the first yellow fever vaccination. The receptors derive from a man in his late teens or twenties who received the YFV17D yellow fever vaccine.

Many counts were recorded for this clonotype. The CDR3 is CASRPIPGASPGELFF. The CDR3 DNA follows: TGTGCCAGTAGACCTATCCCAGGGGCTTCTCCCGGGGAGCTGTTTTTT. The chain has TRBV19 and TRBJ2-2, with D perhaps TRBD1 (6 bases). The CDR3 contains 16 residues. V dropped 6 bases and J dropped 6 bases, with 20 bases sitting between them. Germline CDR1 is LNHDA and CDR2 is SQIVND (reference sequence). Full variable domain (outside the CDR3, taken from reference TRBV19 and TRBJ2-2): DGGITQSPKYLFRKEGQNVTLSCEQNLNHDAMYWYRQDPGQGLRLIYYSQIVNDFQKGDIAEGYSVSREKKESFPLTVTSAQKNPTAFYLCASRPIPGASPGELFFGEGSRLTVL.

This clonotype was counted at least ten times. V is TRBV28 and J is TRBJ1-5; 7 nucleotides match TRBD1. This CDR3 is built from 17 residues. Germline V gives CDR1 MDHEN, CDR2 SYDVKM. The V segment lost 6 bases and the J segment 3 bases; nucleotides outside the gene matches: 14. CDR3 residues: CASSFLDRKQYNQPQHF. The CDR3 region has the DNA TGTGCCAGCAGCTTCCTGGACAGGAAACAATACAATCAGCCCCAGCATTTT.

This clonotype came up many times. The V call is TRBV6-6, the J call TRBJ2-7; D could derive from TRBD1 or TRBD2 (5 bases each). The V end lost 0 bases, the J end lost 6 bases, and 6 bases lay between the germline ends. CDR1 is MNHNY and CDR2 is SVGAGI in the germline V gene (reference sequence). The CDR3 extends over 12 amino acids. The CDR3 nucleotides read TGTGCCAGCAGTTACTCGAGGGGCGAGCAGTACGTC. This translates into CASSYSRGEQYV.

This clonotype was recorded many times. The chain is built from TRBV4-2 and TRBJ2-7; 7 nucleotides match TRBD2. This CDR3 has 14 amino acids. Germline CDR1 and CDR2: LGHNA and YNFKEQ. V shed 1 base, J shed 6 bases, and the junction held 6 bases outside the gene matches. Written as DNA, the CDR3 is TGTGCCAGCAGCCAAGGGACTAGAGACTCCGAGCAGTACTTC. As protein: CASSQGTRDSEQYF.

Many counts were recorded for this clonotype. The rearrangement uses TRBV18 and TRBJ1-1; tentatively, D is TRBD1 (6 bases). CDR3 length equals 15 residues. Trimming took off 3 bases at V and 2 bases at J, with 13 bases between the two ends. Per germline, CDR1 KGHSH and CDR2 LQKENI. The DNA for the CDR3 is TGTGCCAGCTCACCTATCCAAGGGGGTAACACTGAAGCTTTCTTT. It is translated as CASSPIQGGNTEAFF.

In this sample, this clonotype turned up many times. The chain couples TRBV20-1 to TRBJ1-1; D might be TRBD1 (5 bases). Deletions cut 3 bases from V and 7 bases from J, with 15 bases between. Germline lookup yields CDR1 DFQATT and CDR2 SNEGSKA (reference sequence). CDR3 length equals 13 residues. This CDR3 reads CSASRGIPYEAFF. DNA of the CDR3: TGCAGTGCTAGTCGGGGGATACCTTATGAAGCTTTCTTT.

This clonotype was recorded at least ten times. This sequence joins TRBV5-1 and TRBJ2-7; 9 bases are a match to TRBD1. There are 14 residues in the CDR3. Trimming at V came to 0 bases and at J to 3 bases, leaving 1 base not matched to a gene. Germline lookup yields CDR1 SGHRS and CDR2 YFSETQ. DNA of the CDR3: TGCGCCAGCAGCTTGGCGGGACAGGGCTACGAGCAGTACTTC. Translating gives CASSLAGQGYEQYF.

This clonotype was recorded at least ten times. The chain uses TRBV4-3 and TRBJ2-1, with a weak D call TRBD1 (5 bases). The CDR3 is made up of 18 amino acids. Germline V gives CDR1 LGHNA, CDR2 YSLEER. V dropped 0 bases and J dropped 7 bases, with 22 bases sitting between them. CDR3 protein: CASSQDSSGHGVRNEQFF. The CDR3 nucleotides read TGCGCCAGCAGCCAAGATTCCTCCGGACACGGAGTGAGGAATGAGCAGTTCTTC.

This clonotype has at least ten counts. The chain recombines TRBV10-3 with TRBJ1-4; D uncertain. There are 12 residues in the CDR3. CDR1 is ENHRY and CDR2 is SYGVKD in the germline V gene. With 4 bases removed from V and 5 bases from J, the gap between germline ends came to 5 bases. CDR3 bases: TGTGCCATCAGTGGGCTAAATGAAAAACTGTTTTTT. The encoded protein is CAISGLNEKLFF.

In this sample, this clonotype turned up many times. V usage is TRBV7-2 and J usage is TRBJ2-7, with TRBD1 as a possible D gene (6 bases). The germline CDR1 and CDR2 sequences are SGHTA and FQGNSA. V lost 5 bases and J 4 bases, leaving 12 bases between the germline ends. The CDR3 totals 13 residues. The CDR3 bases are TGTGCCAGCAGCCGCAACAGGGTTTACGAGCAGTACGTC. Translated, it gives CASSRNRVYEQYV.

This clonotype was detected many times. The chain joins TRBV7-8 to TRBJ2-7; TRBD1 matches at 7 bases. In germline, CDR1 is SGHVS, CDR2 FQNEAQ. V shed 5 bases, J shed 2 bases, and the junction held 9 bases outside the gene matches. CDR3 length equals 15 residues. Written as DNA, the CDR3 is TGTGCCAGCAGCCCCCCCCACAGGGGCACCTACGAGCAGTACGTC. This encodes CASSPPHRGTYEQYV.

The table lists this clonotype with many counts. The V and J genes are TRBV27 and TRBJ1-2; TRBD1 is a possible D gene (5 bases). The germline gives CDR1 MNHEY, CDR2 SMNVEV (reference sequence). The CDR3 contains 14 residues. Trimming left V 0 bases short and J 4 bases short, with 9 bases between. The CDR3 bases are TGTGCCAGCAGTTTATCGGGGGAAAGCTATGGCTACACCTTC. It yields the protein CASSLSGESYGYTF.

This clonotype was counted ten times or more. CDR3 loop: CASRGGTGGPYEQYF. The CDR3 nucleotides are TGTGCCAGTAGGGGCGGGACAGGGGGCCCCTACGAGCAGTACTTC. The V gene is TRBV6-1, the J gene TRBJ2-7; 12 bases line up with TRBD1. The CDR3 runs to 15 residues. CDR1 is MNHNS, CDR2 SASEGT, per germline. V was clipped by 9 bases and J by 2 bases; unmatched bases: 8.

This clonotype showed up many times. The V and J genes are TRBV30 and TRBJ2-3, with 15 bases identical to TRBD2. Germline assignment: CDR1 GTSNPN and CDR2 SVGIG (reference sequence). V lost 2 bases, J lost 6 bases, and 6 bases stayed unmatched. This CDR3 spans 16 amino acids. The CDR3 sequence is CAWSLGLAGGLDTQYF. The CDR3 coding sequence is TGTGCCTGGAGTCTGGGACTAGCGGGGGGATTGGATACGCAGTATTTT. Full variable domain (remainder filled in from reference TRBV30 and TRBJ2-3): SQTIHQWPATLVQPVGSPLSLECTVEGTSNPNLYWYRQAAGRGLQLLFYSVGIGQISSEVPQNLSASRPQDRQFILSSKKLLLSDSGFYLCAWSLGLAGGLDTQYFGPGTRLTVL.

In its sample, this clonotype was seen many times. The J gene is TRBJ2-3, the V gene TRBV7-9; D ambiguous. CDR1 and CDR2 from the germline V gene are SEHNR and FQNEAQ (reference sequence). V dropped 1 base and J dropped 2 bases, with 7 bases sitting between them. There are 14 residues in the CDR3. CDR3 amino acids: CASSLDQHTDTQYF. Here the CDR3 DNA reads TGTGCCAGCAGCTTAGACCAGCACACAGATACGCAGTATTTT. The full variable domain, its missing parts supplied by reference TRBV7-9 and TRBJ2-3, is DTGVSQNPRHKITKRGQNVTFRCDPISEHNRLYWYRQTLGQGPEFLTYFQNEAQLEKSRLLSDRFSAERPKGSFSTLEIQRTEQGDSAMYLCASSLDQHTDTQYFGPGTRLTVL.

This clonotype was seen ten or more times. For the CDR3, the DNA is TGCGCCAGCAGCCAAGATCCGCGCCTGACGAATGAGCAGTTCTTC. Translation gives CASSQDPRLTNEQFF. The chain is built from TRBV4-3 and TRBJ2-1, with D unclear. The CDR3 spans 15 residues. The V gene's germline CDR1 is LGHNA and CDR2 YSLEER. Trimming took off 0 bases at V and 7 bases at J, with 13 bases between the two ends.